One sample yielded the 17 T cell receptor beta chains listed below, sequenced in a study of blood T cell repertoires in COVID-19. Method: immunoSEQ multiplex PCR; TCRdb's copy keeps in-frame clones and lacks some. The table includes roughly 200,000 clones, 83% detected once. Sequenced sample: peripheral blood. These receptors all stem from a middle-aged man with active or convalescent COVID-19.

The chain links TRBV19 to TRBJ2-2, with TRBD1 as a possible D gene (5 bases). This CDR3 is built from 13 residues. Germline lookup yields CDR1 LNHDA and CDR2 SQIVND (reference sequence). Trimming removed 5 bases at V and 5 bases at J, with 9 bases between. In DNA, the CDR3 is TGTGCCAGTAGTCCGCAGGGAACCGGGGAGCTGTTTTTT. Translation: CASSPQGTGELFF.

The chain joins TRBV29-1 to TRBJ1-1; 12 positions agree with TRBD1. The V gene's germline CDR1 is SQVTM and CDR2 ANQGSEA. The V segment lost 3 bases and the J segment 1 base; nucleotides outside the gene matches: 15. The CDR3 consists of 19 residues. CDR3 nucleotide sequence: TGCAGCGTTGACCGGCAGGGGACAGGGGGCAAAGGTGGGAACACTGAAGCTTTCTTT. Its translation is CSVDRQGTGGKGGNTEAFF.

CDR3 sequence (DNA): TGTGCCTGGAGTGTACACCTGACAGATACGCAGTATTTT. Its protein is CAWSVHLTDTQYF. The chain combines TRBV30 with TRBJ2-3; no definite D call. Trimming cost V 0 bases and J 3 bases, with 7 bases left between them. This CDR3 comprises 13 residues. Germline CDR1 and CDR2: GTSNPN and SVGIG (reference sequence).

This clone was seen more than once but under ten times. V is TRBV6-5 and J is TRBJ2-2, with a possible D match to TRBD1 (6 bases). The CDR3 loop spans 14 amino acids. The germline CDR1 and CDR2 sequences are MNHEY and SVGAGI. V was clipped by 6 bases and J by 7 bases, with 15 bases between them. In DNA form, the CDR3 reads TGTGCCAGCAGATACGAACAGGGAATCGGGGAGCTGTTTTTT. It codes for CASRYEQGIGELFF.

The CDR3 sequence: CAIRIGGAKDTEAFF. The CDR3 DNA sequence: TGTGCCATCAGGATCGGGGGGGCCAAGGACACTGAAGCTTTCTTT. The V gene is TRBV10-3, the J gene TRBJ1-1, with D tentatively TRBD1 (6 bases). The V end lost 6 bases, the J end lost 3 bases, and 17 bases lay between the germline ends. The CDR3 consists of 15 residues. Germline CDR1 reads ENHRY; CDR2 reads SYGVKD.

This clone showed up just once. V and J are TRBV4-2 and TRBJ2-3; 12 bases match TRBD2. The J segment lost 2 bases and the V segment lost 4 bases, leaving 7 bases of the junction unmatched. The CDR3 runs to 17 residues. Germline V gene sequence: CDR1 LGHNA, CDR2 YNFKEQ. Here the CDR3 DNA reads TGTGCCAGCAGCCGAGAACTAGCGGGGGGCTCCACAGATACGCAGTATTTT. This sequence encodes CASSRELAGGSTDTQYF.

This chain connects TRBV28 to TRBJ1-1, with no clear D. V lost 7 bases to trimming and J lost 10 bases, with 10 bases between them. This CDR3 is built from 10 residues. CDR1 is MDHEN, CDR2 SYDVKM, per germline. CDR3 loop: CASTPYPAFF. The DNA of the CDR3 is TGTGCCAGCACCCCCTACCCAGCTTTCTTT.

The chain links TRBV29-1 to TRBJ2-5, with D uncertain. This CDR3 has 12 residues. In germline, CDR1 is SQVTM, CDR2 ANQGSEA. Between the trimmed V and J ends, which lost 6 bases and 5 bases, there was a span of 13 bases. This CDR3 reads CSVTSTYETQYF. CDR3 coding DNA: TGCAGCGTGACAAGTACTTACGAGACCCAGTACTTC.

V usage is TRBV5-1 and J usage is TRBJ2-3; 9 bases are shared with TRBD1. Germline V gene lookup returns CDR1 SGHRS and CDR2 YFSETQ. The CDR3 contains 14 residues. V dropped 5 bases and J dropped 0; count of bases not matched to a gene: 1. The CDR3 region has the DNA TGCGCCAGCAGGACAGGGGGTAGCACAGATACGCAGTATTTT. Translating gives CASRTGGSTDTQYF.

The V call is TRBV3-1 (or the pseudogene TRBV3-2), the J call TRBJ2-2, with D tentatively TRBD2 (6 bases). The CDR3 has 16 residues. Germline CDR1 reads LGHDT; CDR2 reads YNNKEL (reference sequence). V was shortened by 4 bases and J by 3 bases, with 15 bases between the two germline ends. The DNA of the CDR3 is TGTGCCAGCAGCCGGGGGACTTGGCCCTACACCGGGGAGCTGTTTTTT. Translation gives CASSRGTWPYTGELFF.

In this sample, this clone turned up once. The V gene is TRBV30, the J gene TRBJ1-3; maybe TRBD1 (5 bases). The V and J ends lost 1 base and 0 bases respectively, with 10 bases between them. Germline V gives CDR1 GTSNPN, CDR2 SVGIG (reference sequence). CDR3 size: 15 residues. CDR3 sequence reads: CAWSGGRLSGNTIYF. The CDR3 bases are TGTGCCTGGAGTGGGGGCAGGCTCTCTGGAAACACCATATATTTT.

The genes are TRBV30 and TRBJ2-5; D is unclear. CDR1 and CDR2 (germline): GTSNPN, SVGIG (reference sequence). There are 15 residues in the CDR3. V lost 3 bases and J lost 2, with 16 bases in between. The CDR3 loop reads CAWRETVARQETQYF. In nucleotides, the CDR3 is TGTGCCTGGAGGGAAACCGTCGCCAGGCAAGAGACCCAGTACTTC.

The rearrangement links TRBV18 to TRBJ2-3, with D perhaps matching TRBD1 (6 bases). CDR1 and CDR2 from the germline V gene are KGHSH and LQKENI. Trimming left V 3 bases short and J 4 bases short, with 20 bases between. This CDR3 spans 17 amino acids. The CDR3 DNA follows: TGTGCCAGCTCACCTCGCCAGGGGTGGGAAGGTCCAGATACGCAGTATTTT. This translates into CASSPRQGWEGPDTQYF.

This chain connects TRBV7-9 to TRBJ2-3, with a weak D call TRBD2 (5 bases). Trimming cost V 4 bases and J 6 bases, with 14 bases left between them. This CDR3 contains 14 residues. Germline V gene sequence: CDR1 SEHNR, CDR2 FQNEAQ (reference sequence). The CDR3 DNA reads TGTGCCAGCAGCTCGAGCGGACCCGCGGATACGCAGTATTTT. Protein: CASSSSGPADTQYF.

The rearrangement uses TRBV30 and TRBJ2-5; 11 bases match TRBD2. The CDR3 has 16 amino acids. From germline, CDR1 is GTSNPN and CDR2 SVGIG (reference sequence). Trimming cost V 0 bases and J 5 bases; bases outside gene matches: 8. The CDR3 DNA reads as TGTGCCTGGAGTGTATTTAGCGGGAGGGGGCAGGAGACCCAGTACTTC. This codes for CAWSVFSGRGQETQYF.

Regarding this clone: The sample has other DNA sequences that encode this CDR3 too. The CDR3 DNA is TGTGCCAGCAGCGTAGGGAGCACCGGGGAGCTGTTTTTT. This gives the protein CASSVGSTGELFF. The chain uses TRBV9 and TRBJ2-2; D ambiguous. Germline V gene data show CDR1 as SGDLS and CDR2 as YYNGEE. This CDR3 has 13 amino acids. V shed 0 bases and J shed 4 bases, with 4 bases lying between them.

The CDR3 loop reads CASKVAGGNTIYF. In nucleotides, the CDR3 is TGTGCCAGCAAGGTCGCAGGGGGAAACACCATATATTTT. The chain recombines TRBV25-1 with TRBJ1-3, with a weak D call TRBD1 (5 bases). The V end lost 7 bases, the J end lost 4 bases, and 11 bases lay between the germline ends. The germline V gene encodes CDR1 MGHDK and CDR2 SYGVNS. The CDR3 sequence is 13 residues long. Supplemented by reference TRBV25-1 and TRBJ1-3, the full variable domain reads EADIYQTPRYLVIGTGKKITLECSQTMGHDKMYWYQQDPGMELHLIHYSYGVNSTEKGDLSSESTVSRIRTEHFPLTLESARPSHTSQYLCASKVAGGNTIYFGEGSWLTVV.